The following is a TCR beta chain sequence with its context. Antigen unknown. The people who gave samples were healthy Caucasians from Russia, aged roughly 6 to 95. The trim removed 4 bases at V and 8 bases at J, leaving 5 bases unmatched. This CDR3 has 12 amino acids. In germline, CDR1 is SQVTM, CDR2 ANQGSEA. The data belong to a study of blood T cells in healthy people across ages. Study-level findings and limits: It was not known whether donors were CMV positive (a possible confounder of expanded clonotype changes).

With a J-beta primer mix and a sample-barcoded 5' primer, a second PCR ran about 6 to 11 cycles. TCRdb re-analysed the 5' RACE reads in MiXCR, keeping a single row per CDR3 protein. The sample includes under 750,000 distinct CDR3 sequences, roughly 48% of them seen just once. V is TRBV29-1 and J is TRBJ2-1; TRBD2 matches 7 bases. The material sequenced was blood. The source is a man at least 80 years old in good health. The CDR3 sequence is CSVGYGRDEQFF. The DNA for the CDR3 is TGCAGCGTTGGTTATGGGAGGGATGAGCAGTTCTTC.